The clone carrying this TCR beta chain was detected many times. Its specificity is not known. The sample comes from a study of CD8 T cells in ankylosing spondylitis. Study conclusions and caveats: Reportedly, significant enrichment of disease-linked clones occurred in matched ankylosing spondylitis synovial fluid.

TCRdb called the 5' RACE reads again in MiXCR, with one record for every CDR3 protein. The sample shows under 300,000 distinct CDR3 sequences, approximately 12% of them seen only once. This clonotype was obtained from a male donor with ankylosing spondylitis or in good health (not recorded which). The sample was blood, either unsorted or a sorted T cell fraction (not recorded which).

CDR3 DNA sequence: TGTGCCAGCAGGCCACCCGGGACCTACCCCTACAATGAGCAGTTCTTC. Translating it yields CASRPPGTYPYNEQFF. This sequence joins TRBV12-3 or TRBV12-4 and TRBJ2-1; D possibly uses TRBD1 or TRBD2 (5 bases each). The CDR3 totals 16 residues. Trimming stripped 6 bases from V and 2 bases from J, with 17 bases between.